This T cell receptor beta chain was identified in a study of vaccination effects on CD4 cells after COVID-19. Study context: Post-vaccine samples followed the second dose by a median of 72 days.

V lost 2 bases, J lost 6 bases, and 13 bases lay in between. This CDR3 has 13 amino acids. Germline loops: CDR1 SQVTM, CDR2 ANQGSEA. CD4+ T cells specific for antigen were expanded with viral peptide pools by the ViraFEST assay before sequencing. Following an approximately 9-day culture, CD4+ T cells were purified. The cohort was immunized with two doses of either the BNT162b2 or mRNA-1273 vaccine. None of the vaccinated had previously contracted SARS-CoV-2, and their nucleocapsid antibodies tested negative. Cells had half their medium changed to IL-2 medium on days 3 and 7. In the case of this clone: Its antigen remains unknown.

TCRdb's copy holds only in-frame clones and misses some; the assay was immunoSEQ multiplex PCR. The sample lists roughly 71,000 clones, around 81% occurring once. The receptor comes from a human donor who received a COVID-19 vaccine. This chain links TRBV29-1 with TRBJ2-5; a possible D gene is TRBD1 (5 bases). Sequencing used CD4+ T cells from PBMCs cultured with HCoV-229E spike peptides, obtained after COVID-19 vaccination. The CDR3: CSVERVGVQTQYF. The CDR3 DNA reads as TGCAGCGTTGAAAGGGTAGGGGTGCAGACCCAGTACTTC.